Following are 29 T cell receptor beta chains from one sample sequenced in a study of blood T cell repertoires in COVID-19. Clones were sequenced by immunoSEQ multiplex PCR, and TCRdb holds only the in-frame ones, with some missing. Among about 530,000 clones listed, approximately 91% were seen once. Sequencing was carried out using peripheral blood. The receptors here all came from a woman between 45 and 65 years old with COVID-19, enrolled during active disease.

The rearrangement links TRBV6-2 or TRBV6-3 to TRBJ1-5; D perhaps matches TRBD1 (6 bases). V lost 0 bases to trimming and J lost 6 bases, with 9 bases between them. The CDR3 totals 14 residues. Germline V gene lookup returns CDR1 MNHEY and CDR2 SVGEGT. CDR3 amino acids: CASSYSRGSQPQHF. DNA of the CDR3: TGTGCCAGCAGTTACTCGAGGGGGAGTCAGCCCCAGCATTTT.

The chain links TRBV5-1 to TRBJ2-7; TRBD1 matches 7 bases. Germline V gene lookup returns CDR1 SGHRS and CDR2 YFSETQ. With V trimmed by 5 bases and J by 1 base, 6 bases remained unmatched. The CDR3 covers 14 residues. The CDR3 protein is CASSWDSVSYEQYF. The CDR3, as DNA: TGCGCCAGCAGTTGGGACAGCGTATCCTACGAGCAGTACTTC.

V is TRBV5-1 and J is TRBJ1-2, with 8 bases aligning to TRBD1. The ends lost 4 bases at V and 4 bases at J; junction bases unmatched: 9. The CDR3 length is 15 residues. The V gene's germline CDR1 is SGHRS and CDR2 YFSETQ. The CDR3 is CASSPIQGVVYGYTF. The CDR3 coding sequence is TGCGCCAGCAGCCCAATACAGGGGGTGGTCTATGGCTACACCTTC.

The chain is built from TRBV6-5 and TRBJ1-1; tentative D call: TRBD1 (6 bases). With 6 bases removed from V and 0 bases from J, the gap between germline ends came to 11 bases. This CDR3 is 14 amino acids long. CDR1 is MNHEY, CDR2 SVGAGI, per germline. The CDR3 loop is CASSRDTMNTEAFF. In DNA, the CDR3 is TGTGCCAGCAGCCGGGACACAATGAACACTGAAGCTTTCTTT.

The rearrangement uses TRBV7-9 and TRBJ1-4; the match to TRBD1 covers 9 bases. Germline CDR1 and CDR2: SEHNR and FQNEAQ (reference sequence). After removal of 5 bases from V and 0 bases from J, the junction contained 10 bases not matched to a gene. The CDR3 is made up of 18 amino acids. The DNA of the CDR3 is TGTGCCAGCAGCCTGACAGGGGGTCGGTACACAACTAATGAAAAACTGTTTTTT. This gives the protein CASSLTGGRYTTNEKLFF.

In its sample, this clone was seen a few times. The chain carries TRBV30 and TRBJ2-7; possibly TRBD2 for D (5 bases). The ends were cut back, 4 bases at V and 7 bases at J, with 11 bases in the middle. The CDR3 has 11 residues. The V gene's germline CDR1 is GTSNPN and CDR2 SVGIG (reference sequence). The DNA of the CDR3 is TGTGCCTGGAATCTGGGCGGGGAGCAGTACTTC. This translates into CAWNLGGEQYF.

The chain combines TRBV28 with TRBJ2-7; 8 nucleotides line up with TRBD1. The V segment lost 2 bases and the J segment 7 bases; nucleotides outside the gene matches: 13. Germline V CDR1 and CDR2: MDHEN, SYDVKM. CDR3 length: 16 residues. CDR3 DNA sequence: TGTGCCAGCAGTTTAGGAGGGCAGGGGGCGCTGGGGGAGCAGTACTTC. Translated, it gives CASSLGGQGALGEQYF.

The rearrangement joins TRBV28 to TRBJ2-1; TRBD2 matches 8 bases. This CDR3 comprises 16 residues. Per the germline V gene, CDR1 is MDHEN and CDR2 is SYDVKM. The V gene end was trimmed by 4 bases and the J gene end by 0 bases; junction bases not matched to a gene: 5. CDR3 coding DNA: TGTGCCAGCAGTTCGCTAGCGGGTAGCTCCTACAATGAGCAGTTCTTC. Protein: CASSSLAGSSYNEQFF.

The V gene is TRBV5-1, the J gene TRBJ1-4, with 7 bases lining up with TRBD1. The CDR3 is made up of 16 amino acids. CDR1 is SGHRS and CDR2 is YFSETQ in the germline V gene. J gave up 1 base and V 1 base, and 4 bases lay outside the gene matches. CDR3 protein: CASSLRRGRTNEKLFF. The CDR3 DNA is TGCGCCAGCAGCTTGCGGAGGGGGCGAACTAATGAAAAACTGTTTTTT.

The J gene is TRBJ1-6, the V gene TRBV10-3; 7 positions agree with TRBD1. Germline CDR1 ENHRY, CDR2 SYGVKD. Losses at the gene ends were 6 bases for V and 7 bases for J; bases not matched to a gene: 9. CDR3 length: 15 amino acids. CDR3 in amino acids: CAISPRDSENSPLHF. The CDR3 DNA is TGTGCCATCAGCCCACGGGACAGCGAAAATTCACCCCTCCACTTT.

In this sample, this clone turned up a few times. The gene calls are TRBV28 and TRBJ2-7; 11 bases fit TRBD1. V gave up 6 bases and J gave up 7 bases; unmatched junction bases: 8. In germline, CDR1 is MDHEN, CDR2 SYDVKM. This CDR3 comprises 14 residues. CDR3 in DNA: TGTGCCAGCAGGACAGGACAGGGGGCGAGGGAGCAGTACTTC. Its protein is CASRTGQGAREQYF.

The chain is built from TRBV19 and TRBJ1-2, with D unclear. This CDR3 contains 11 residues. Per the germline V gene, CDR1 is LNHDA and CDR2 is SQIVND (reference sequence). Trimming removed 5 bases from V and 10 bases from J, with 11 bases in between. CDR3 residues: CASSVADSYTF. The CDR3 DNA sequence: TGTGCCAGTAGTGTGGCGGATTCCTACACCTTC.

V and J are TRBV4-2 and TRBJ2-7, with 10 nucleotides matching TRBD1. The CDR3 totals 16 residues. Germline V gives CDR1 LGHNA, CDR2 YNFKEQ. Germline trimming cut 1 base from V and 5 bases from J; bases unmatched to any gene: 8. The CDR3 DNA reads TGTGCCAGCAGCCAAGTTGGAGGGACAGGGGACCACGAGCAGTACTTC. Translated, it gives CASSQVGGTGDHEQYF.

V and J are TRBV5-1 and TRBJ2-7; possibly TRBD1 for D (5 bases). V shed 0 bases and J shed 5 bases, with 12 bases lying between them. The V gene's germline CDR1 is SGHRS and CDR2 YFSETQ. The CDR3 has 14 amino acids. CDR3 sequence reads: CASSLDLLGDEQYF. The DNA of the CDR3 is TGCGCCAGCAGCTTGGACCTTCTAGGGGACGAGCAGTACTTC.

The V call is TRBV2, the J call TRBJ1-6, with D hard to call. V was cut by 1 base and J by 13 bases, with 14 bases left in between. The CDR3 is 14 residues long. In germline, CDR1 is SNHLY, CDR2 FYNNEI. The CDR3 loop is CASSEGLLTGPLHF. As DNA, the CDR3 is TGTGCCAGCAGTGAAGGGCTCCTCACGGGGCCCCTCCACTTT.

The chain couples TRBV2 to TRBJ1-3; tentatively, D is TRBD1 (5 bases). This CDR3 has 15 residues. Germline lookup yields CDR1 SNHLY and CDR2 FYNNEI. V lost 6 bases and J lost 1, with 13 bases in between. CDR3 amino acids: CASRGEGLSGNTIYF. The CDR3 DNA follows: TGTGCCAGCAGGGGGGAGGGGCTGTCTGGAAACACCATATATTTT.

The chain carries TRBV19 and TRBJ1-5; a possible D gene is TRBD1 (5 bases). The CDR3 is made up of 14 amino acids. Germline V gene lookup returns CDR1 LNHDA and CDR2 SQIVND (reference sequence). V shed 5 bases and J shed 0 bases, with 8 bases lying between them. The CDR3 spells CASSRQHSNQPQHF. CDR3 bases: TGTGCCAGTAGTCGACAGCATAGCAATCAGCCCCAGCATTTT.

Of note for this clone: Just one base apart from a much larger clone, this may be a read error. The CDR3 spells CASSSRTGNYGYTF. DNA for the CDR3: TGTGCCAGCAGCTCGCGGACAGGGAACTATGGCTACACCTTC. The chain combines TRBV28 with TRBJ1-2; the match to TRBD1 covers 8 bases. J lost 2 bases, V lost 6 bases, and 5 bases had no gene match. Looked up from germline, CDR1 is MDHEN and CDR2 is SYDVKM. This CDR3 comprises 14 residues.

The chain couples TRBV30 to TRBJ1-2; TRBD1 is a possible D gene (5 bases). CDR1 is GTSNPN, CDR2 SVGIG, per germline (reference sequence). V dropped 0 bases and J dropped 4 bases, with 12 bases sitting between them. CDR3 length equals 14 residues. The CDR3 nucleotides read TGTGCCTGGAGTGTGCGGGGCTCCGGCTATGGCTACACCTTC. It translates to CAWSVRGSGYGYTF.

V is TRBV6-5 and J is TRBJ2-4; 9 nucleotides line up with TRBD1. There are 13 residues in the CDR3. The J segment lost 6 bases and the V segment lost 8 bases, leaving 5 bases of the junction unmatched. CDR1 is MNHEY and CDR2 is SVGAGI in the germline V gene. For the CDR3, the DNA is TGTGCCAGCTCGGGACAGGGTAGAAACATTCAGTACTTC. Protein sequence: CASSGQGRNIQYF.

The genes are TRBV3-1 (or the pseudogene TRBV3-2) and TRBJ2-3; 11 bases agree with TRBD2. The CDR3 loop spans 18 amino acids. Germline lookup yields CDR1 LGHDT and CDR2 YNNKEL (reference sequence). The V and J ends lost 4 bases and 8 bases, in that order; junction bases with no gene match: 17. The CDR3 protein is CASSLNPPLAGEVGTQYF. Written as DNA, the CDR3 is TGTGCCAGCAGCCTCAACCCCCCACTAGCGGGGGAGGTGGGTACGCAGTATTTT.

The J gene is TRBJ2-3, the V gene TRBV6-2 or TRBV6-3; 8 bases map to TRBD1. CDR1 MNHEY and CDR2 SVGEGT come from the germline V gene. The CDR3 is made up of 15 amino acids. V shed 0 bases and J 1 base; nucleotides not matched to a gene: 0. As DNA, the CDR3 is TGTGCCAGCAGTTACTCGGGACAGGGCACAGATACGCAGTATTTT. Translated, it gives CASSYSGQGTDTQYF.

V usage is TRBV2 and J usage is TRBJ2-7; TRBD1 agrees at 7 bases. V shed 1 base and J 5 bases; nucleotides not matched to a gene: 8. CDR1 is SNHLY and CDR2 is FYNNEI in the germline V gene. The CDR3 spans 15 residues. The DNA of the CDR3 is TGTGCCAGCAGTGAAGGTGTCAGGGGGAACAACGAGCAGTACTTC. Translated, it gives CASSEGVRGNNEQYF. The full variable domain, its missing parts supplied by reference TRBV2 and TRBJ2-7, is EPEVTQTPSHQVTQMGQEVILRCVPISNHLYFYWYRQILGQKVEFLVSFYNNEISEKSEIFDDQFSVERPDGSNFTLKIRSTKLEDSAMYFCASSEGVRGNNEQYFGPGTRLTVT.

The chain carries TRBV5-1 and TRBJ1-1, with D unresolved. Per germline, CDR1 SGHRS and CDR2 YFSETQ. The CDR3 runs to 14 residues. V lost 0 bases to trimming and J lost 0 bases, with 6 bases between them. As DNA, the CDR3 is TGCGCCAGCAGCTTGGATACGGTGAACACTGAAGCTTTCTTT. Translation: CASSLDTVNTEAFF.

The genes are TRBV24-1 and TRBJ2-1; tentative D call: TRBD2 (5 bases). The CDR3 is 14 residues long. Trimming took off 2 bases at V and 8 bases at J, with 12 bases between the two ends. CDR1 is KGHDR and CDR2 is SFDVKD in the germline V gene. CDR3 bases: TGTGCCACCAGTGATTCTTGGACTGGCGATGAGCAGTTCTTC. It codes for CATSDSWTGDEQFF.

J is TRBJ1-2 and V is TRBV3-1 (or the pseudogene TRBV3-2); tentatively, D is TRBD1 (6 bases). Trimming removed 2 bases from V and 6 bases from J, with 13 bases in between. This CDR3 contains 14 residues. The V gene's germline CDR1 is LGHDT and CDR2 YNNKEL (reference sequence). The CDR3 region is CASSQSSAGDGYTF. In DNA form, the CDR3 reads TGTGCCAGCAGCCAAAGTTCCGCAGGGGATGGCTACACCTTC.

The rearrangement joins TRBV5-6 to TRBJ1-1, with TRBD1 matching 7 bases. J gave up 5 bases and V 3 bases, and 10 bases lay outside the gene matches. Germline V gives CDR1 SGHDT, CDR2 YYEEEE. The CDR3 has 15 amino acids. The CDR3 DNA reads TGTGCCAGCAGCTCCCTAGACAGGGCGCGGACTGAAGCTTTCTTT. Translating gives CASSSLDRARTEAFF.

The V gene is TRBV5-6, the J gene TRBJ1-2; unclear D gene. CDR3 size: 14 residues. Trimming removed 3 bases from V and 5 bases from J, with 14 bases in between. CDR1 is SGHDT and CDR2 is YYEEEE in the germline V gene. The chain's CDR3 is CASSSYPSPYGYTF. The DNA for the CDR3 is TGTGCCAGCAGCTCCTACCCCTCCCCTTATGGCTACACCTTC.

The J gene is TRBJ1-2, the V gene TRBV7-9, with 7 nucleotides matching TRBD1. The CDR3 spans 15 residues. J lost 7 bases, V lost 5 bases, and 13 bases had no gene match. Germline V CDR1 and CDR2: SEHNR, FQNEAQ (reference sequence). CDR3 nucleotides: TGTGCCAGCAGCCCCAGACAGGGTTGGTCTAGTGGCTACACCTTC. Its protein product is CASSPRQGWSSGYTF.